Each of the 5 T cell receptor beta chains below was sequenced from the same sample in a study of T cell responses to AZD1222 COVID-19 vaccine. The protocol was immunoSEQ multiplex PCR, while the TCRdb copy is restricted to in-frame clones and leaves out a portion. The sample has about 180,000 clones; about 91% are singletons. Material: peripheral blood, obtained on day 0 of AZD1222 vaccination. The receptors were sampled from an adult in good health.

The V call is TRBV2, the J call TRBJ1-1; no reliable D call. Germline assignment: CDR1 SNHLY and CDR2 FYNNEI. The CDR3 is 13 amino acids. The germline V and J ends were trimmed by 2 bases and 7 bases, with 11 bases remaining between them. CDR3 nucleotide sequence: TGTGCCAGCAGTGAAAGGGCGGGATTTGAAGCTTTCTTT. It translates to CASSERAGFEAFF. The full variable domain, its missing parts supplied by reference TRBV2 and TRBJ1-1, is EPEVTQTPSHQVTQMGQEVILRCVPISNHLYFYWYRQILGQKVEFLVSFYNNEISEKSEIFDDQFSVERPDGSNFTLKIRSTKLEDSAMYFCASSERAGFEAFFGQGTRLTVV.

In this sample, this clone turned up once. CDR3: CAILRSGTPSGYTF. The CDR3 DNA reads TGTGCCATCCTACGGTCTGGAACTCCGTCAGGCTACACCTTC. The chain joins TRBV28 to TRBJ1-2; D is uncertain. V lost 10 bases and J 8 bases, leaving 23 bases between the germline ends. CDR3 size: 14 residues. The V gene's germline CDR1 is MDHEN and CDR2 SYDVKM.

The rearrangement joins TRBV5-5 to TRBJ1-4; TRBD1 aligns across 7 bases. Trimming cost V 3 bases and J 8 bases; bases outside gene matches: 10. This CDR3 has 15 amino acids. Germline assignment: CDR1 SGHKS and CDR2 YYEKEE (reference sequence). The CDR3 DNA reads TGTGCCAGCAGCTATGGGGACAGAGTGGAGGAAAAACTGTTTTTT. Amino acid sequence: CASSYGDRVEEKLFF.

This clone was found once. The chain carries TRBV29-1 and TRBJ2-2; D is undetermined. The germline V gene has CDR1 SQVTM and CDR2 ANQGSEA. Trimming pared 2 bases from V and 2 bases from J, leaving 6 bases between. The CDR3 is 13 amino acids. For the CDR3, the DNA is TGCAGCGTTGAAAGCGATAACACCGGGGAGCTGTTTTTT. Protein product: CSVESDNTGELFF.

The chain employs TRBV15 and TRBJ2-7, with 8 nucleotides matching TRBD1. J was trimmed by 5 bases and V by 3 bases; bases with no gene match: 6. The CDR3 loop spans 14 amino acids. Germline assignment: CDR1 LNHNV and CDR2 YYDKDF (reference sequence). CDR3 sequence (DNA): TGTGCCACCAGCAGGGGGACAGGCGGGGACGAGCAGTACTTC. It codes for CATSRGTGGDEQYF.